This T cell receptor beta chain came from a study of radiotherapy plus CTLA-4 blockade in lung cancer. Study in general: In roughly 17% of patients, objective responses were seen; 25% to 40% had disease control.

In regard to this clone: Its target is unknown.

Whole-study findings and limits: In blood, TCR clones derived from the tumor expanded after radiotherapy plus ipilimumab. The best prediction of response reportedly came from early blood T cell clone dynamics, with interferon-beta.

Per germline, CDR1 SGHAT and CDR2 FQNNGV. The V gene end was trimmed by 1 base and the J gene end by 5 bases; junction bases not matched to a gene: 1. CDR3 length: 13 amino acids. CTLA-4 blockade using ipilimumab, together with focal radiation, was received by patients with chemo-refractory metastatic non-small-cell lung cancer. Profiling relied on immunoSEQ multiplex PCR, and the TCRdb table lists in-frame clones only, not all of them. The repertoire holds 90,000 or so clones, 80% to 90% seen once, with around 0.8% in the top ten. The rearrangement joins TRBV11-2 to TRBJ2-7; TRBD1 matches 8 bases. The origin of this receptor is a human donor with non-small cell lung cancer who had stable disease on radiotherapy plus ipilimumab. The sequencing used peripheral blood, collected from a patient treated with radiotherapy plus ipilimumab. CDR3 nucleotide sequence: TGTGCCAGCAGCTTAGGACAGGGGAACGAGCAGTACTTC. It yields the protein CASSLGQGNEQYF. Looking up the rest from reference TRBV11-2 and TRBJ2-7 gives the full variable domain: EAGVAQSPRYKIIEKRQSVAFWCNPISGHATLYWYQQILGQGPKLLIQFQNNGVVDDSQLPKDRFSAERLKGVDSTLKIQPAKLEDSAVYLCASSLGQGNEQYFGPGTRLTVT.